The 9 T cell receptor beta chains below come from one sample, sequenced in a study of cytomegalovirus exposure and HLA in healthy donors. The PCR employed 60 Vbeta primers together with 13 Jbeta primers. Data came from immunoSEQ multiplex PCR; TCRdb stores just in-frame clones and leaves some out. The sample records a few hundred thousand clones, approximately 84% being singletons. The specimen was PBMCs. Every receptor here comes from a woman aged 40 to 50 in good health and CMV-seropositive.

This chain joins TRBV7-9 and TRBJ1-2, with 9 bases fitting TRBD1. After removal of 2 bases from V and 4 bases from J, the junction contained 8 bases not matched to a gene. Germline assignment: CDR1 SEHNR and CDR2 FQNEAQ (reference sequence). CDR3 length equals 16 residues. The CDR3 bases are TGTGCCAGCAGCTTAAGTACAGGGGGCTCAAGCTATGGCTACACCTTC. Amino acid sequence: CASSLSTGGSSYGYTF.

This clone was seen a handful of times. Other DNA sequences in this specimen translate into the identical CDR3. CDR3: CASSLTGYEQYF. DNA of the CDR3: TGTGCCAGCAGTTTGACGGGATACGAGCAGTACTTC. This chain connects TRBV27 to TRBJ2-7; tentatively, D is TRBD2 (5 bases). Deletions cut 3 bases from V and 4 bases from J, with 7 bases between. Per the germline V gene, CDR1 is MNHEY and CDR2 is SMNVEV (reference sequence). This CDR3 region has 12 residues.

This chain joins TRBV5-6 and TRBJ2-7, with 8 bases that match TRBD1. Trimming cost V 2 bases and J 7 bases; bases outside gene matches: 11. The length of the CDR3 is 15 residues. Germline values: CDR1 SGHDT, CDR2 YYEEEE. The CDR3 DNA reads as TGTGCCAGCAGCTTAGGGTGGGCAGGGGGCCGAGAGCAGTACTTC. Amino acid sequence: CASSLGWAGGREQYF. The full variable domain, in which reference TRBV5-6 and TRBJ2-7 provide the parts outside the CDR3, is DAGVTQSPTHLIKTRGQQVTLRCSPKSGHDTVSWYQQALGQGPQFIFQYYEEEERQRGNFPDRFSGHQFPNYSSELNVNALLLGDSALYLCASSLGWAGGREQYFGPGTRLTVT.

The V call is TRBV5-6, the J call TRBJ1-1, with TRBD1 identical over 8 bases. Germline assignment: CDR1 SGHDT and CDR2 YYEEEE. The CDR3 consists of 14 residues. The J segment lost 5 bases and the V segment lost 4 bases, leaving 7 bases of the junction unmatched. CDR3 sequence reads: CASSRQGMGTEAFF. The CDR3 coding sequence is TGTGCCAGCAGCAGACAGGGGATGGGGACTGAAGCTTTCTTT. The full variable domain, in which reference TRBV5-6 and TRBJ1-1 provide the parts outside the CDR3, is DAGVTQSPTHLIKTRGQQVTLRCSPKSGHDTVSWYQQALGQGPQFIFQYYEEEERQRGNFPDRFSGHQFPNYSSELNVNALLLGDSALYLCASSRQGMGTEAFFGQGTRLTVV.

The chain is built from TRBV4-3 and TRBJ1-6; D is unclear. This CDR3 has 14 amino acids. Germline CDR1 LGHNA, CDR2 YSLEER. V was cut by 4 bases and J by 5 bases, with 9 bases left in between. Written as DNA, the CDR3 is TGCGCCAGCAGCCCGGGGAACGATAATTCACCCCTCCACTTT. Translated: CASSPGNDNSPLHF.

This clone has just one count. V and J are TRBV28 and TRBJ2-7; weak D call: TRBD2 (8 bases). The CDR3 is 17 residues long. The germline V gene has CDR1 MDHEN and CDR2 SYDVKM. Trimming left V 3 bases short and J 2 bases short, with 20 bases between. In DNA form, the CDR3 reads TGTGCCAGCAGTTTGGACCACAGGGGAGCGGGAGCCTACGAGCAGTACTTC. Translation: CASSLDHRGAGAYEQYF. The full variable domain, its missing parts supplied by reference TRBV28 and TRBJ2-7, is DVKVTQSSRYLVKRTGEKVFLECVQDMDHENMFWYRQDPGLGLRLIYFSYDVKMKEKGDIPEGYSVSREKKERFSLILESASTNQTSMYLCASSLDHRGAGAYEQYFGPGTRLTVT.

This clone has just a few counts. V usage is TRBV7-9 and J usage is TRBJ2-7, with 7 bases fitting TRBD2. The CDR3 is 14 residues long. J lost 4 bases, V lost 5 bases, and 8 bases had no gene match. Germline assignment: CDR1 SEHNR and CDR2 FQNEAQ (reference sequence). The CDR3: CASSGGGADYEQYF. CDR3 sequence (DNA): TGTGCCAGCAGCGGGGGAGGGGCGGATTACGAGCAGTACTTC.

The chain has TRBV28 and TRBJ2-1; D is uncertain. The CDR3 runs to 16 residues. Looked up from germline, CDR1 is MDHEN and CDR2 is SYDVKM. V was cut by 5 bases and J by 3 bases, with 17 bases left in between. The CDR3 DNA reads as TGTGCCAGCAGTCTAGGCAATATGGAATACTACAATGAGCAGTTCTTC. It translates to CASSLGNMEYYNEQFF.

The J gene is TRBJ2-7, the V gene TRBV27, with TRBD2 identical over 14 bases. CDR1 is MNHEY, CDR2 SMNVEV, per germline (reference sequence). V gave up 4 bases and J gave up 3 bases; unmatched junction bases: 11. The CDR3 is 18 amino acids. In DNA form, the CDR3 reads TGTGCCAGCAGTTCCCCCCTGACTAGCGGGAGGGCTGGCTACGAGCAGTACTTC. This codes for CASSSPLTSGRAGYEQYF.